This T cell receptor (beta chain) derives from a study of cytomegalovirus exposure and HLA in healthy donors (dated by TCRdb to the late 2010s). Regarding the complete study: A later analysis indicated that the 120 validation repertoires were generated on the platform also employed for the roughly 650 repertoires of the first cohort. The study aimed to test whether signatures of past pathogen exposure could be identified by cataloging public T cell receptors. A separate validation cohort of over a hundred different subjects was used in addition to the 666-subject first cohort. The study combined high-throughput TCR immunosequencing, statistical association of individual TCRs with disease status, and machine learning to predict cytomegalovirus infection status.

Separate from the approximately 670-subject first cohort, the validation cohort of roughly 110 subjects was the group to which the donors belonged. In the case of this clone: It has no known antigen specificity. No quality values exist for individual bases; no much larger clone is one base distant.

The CDR3, from cysteine to phenylalanine, totals 13 residues. Left in the record is the CDR3 DNA by itself, 39 bases read in frame from the first base. The germline V gene encodes CDR1 MNHNS and CDR2 SASEGT. V gives up 10 bases and J gives up 1 base, and the segment between their germline ends measures 13 bases. The library was built by means of the immunoSEQ multiplex PCR assay. The paper's processing steps were these. A statistical classification framework was built to diagnose cytomegalovirus status from the catalog of TCR beta chain sequences. This is the immuneACCESS table as TCRdb keeps it, with only in-frame sequences that have V and J called. A part of the clones is gone; compared with another copy, unresolved V genes explain less than half, and the rest is unexplained. The V and J calls and clone size were taken over from that table, and D and trimming were inferred from the DNA. The sample table shows fewer than 150,000 clones, and 75% to 90% are seen once. Roughly 4.4% of the sample is held by the ten biggest clonotypes.

Broad study findings and their caveats: Across donors, most TCR sequences were observed very rarely, whereas some public TCRs were present in many individuals. The authors suggested that the approach could potentially be generalized to other disease states and immunological phenotypes. A total of 150 to 200 TCR beta chains were listed by the study as associated with cytomegalovirus. The validation cohort had no HLA typing available for a later analysis, so co-occurrence within that cohort was assessed over all 130 or so repertoires. The classifier was reported to diagnose cytomegalovirus status with high specificity and sensitivity in both the original and validation cohorts. A few of the identified cytomegalovirus-associated TCR beta chains were confirmed in vitro to be specific for cytomegalovirus antigens. Subsequent analysis determined that TCRs grouped into clusters in the first cohort also showed a tendency toward co-occurrence across the roughly 130 validation repertoires, and 94% of cluster scores exceeded 0.

This receptor was taken from a man aged 18 to 29 in good health and CMV-seropositive. The rearranged segments are TRBV6-1 and TRBJ1-1, and the D gene may be TRBD1, 6 bases matching. The source material was PBMCs. The CDR3 amino acid sequence is: CATQTGENTEAFF. The sequenced DNA: TGTGCCACCCAGACAGGAGAGAACACTGAAGCTTTCTTT.